The clone carrying this T cell receptor (beta chain) was seen more than once but under ten times. Its antigen is not known. These data are taken from a study of identical twins. Findings and limits, study-wide: Insertions were reduced in abundant cord blood beta clonotypes but not in memory repertoires. Out-of-frame beta chain sequences displayed weaker excess sharing between twins.

MiXCR was run by TCRdb on the 5' RACE reads, yielding one entry per CDR3 protein. The sample carries about 450,000 distinct CDR3 sequences, about 18% recorded once. This receptor was obtained from a man aged 50 to 59 in good health. Sequenced material: naive T cells sorted from blood.

In DNA form, the CDR3 reads TGCGCCAGCAGCCTCAATTGGGGGGCAGTGAGCCAAGAGACCCAGTACTTC. Translating it yields CASSLNWGAVSQETQYF. The chain employs TRBV4-3 and TRBJ2-5, with D perhaps matching TRBD1 or TRBD2 (6 bases each). The V gene lost 4 bases and the J gene lost 1 base, with 19 bases spanning the gap. The germline V gene encodes CDR1 LGHNA and CDR2 YSLEER. The CDR3 totals 17 residues.